These 14 T cell receptor beta chains share one sample of origin, sequenced in a study of blood T cell repertoires in COVID-19. Sequenced by immunoSEQ multiplex PCR; TCRdb stores in-frame clones only, minus some. The sample has some 380,000 clones, about 80% seen once; the top ten hold roughly 1.1%. The sequenced sample was peripheral blood. Every receptor here comes from a human donor with acute or convalescent COVID-19. The donor label of this sample is uncertain.

The chain employs TRBV28 and TRBJ1-1; weak D call: TRBD1 (6 bases). Trimming took off 6 bases at V and 8 bases at J, with 16 bases between the two ends. This CDR3 region has 13 residues. Germline lookup yields CDR1 MDHEN and CDR2 SYDVKM. The CDR3 DNA follows: TGTGCCAGCAGACAATTTCACCAGGGGGAAGCTTTCTTT. Its protein is CASRQFHQGEAFF.

The chain is built from TRBV19 and TRBJ1-5, with 7 nucleotides matching TRBD1. Germline CDR1 LNHDA, CDR2 SQIVND (reference sequence). CDR3 size: 17 residues. V trimming: 4 bases; J trimming: 5 bases; junction bases outside the gene matches: 14. This chain's CDR3 is CASSTHLGRGSDQPQHF. As DNA, the CDR3 is TGTGCCAGTAGTACCCACCTAGGCAGGGGGAGCGATCAGCCCCAGCATTTT.

The chain joins TRBV7-6 to TRBJ1-5, with unresolved D. Trimming removed 1 base from V and 4 bases from J, with 5 bases in between. The germline gives CDR1 SGHVS, CDR2 FNYEAQ. CDR3 length: 13 residues. CDR3 DNA: TGTGCCAGCAGCTTAGGGGCGAATCAGCCCCAGCATTTT. The encoded protein is CASSLGANQPQHF.

This clone showed up just once. As DNA, the CDR3 is TGTGCCACCAGTGGAACAGGGGGCTATTCAGAGACCCAGTACTTC. Amino acid sequence: CATSGTGGYSETQYF. This chain joins TRBV24-1 and TRBJ2-5; 9 bases fit TRBD1. CDR1 is KGHDR and CDR2 is SFDVKD in the germline V gene. The CDR3 is 15 amino acids. V shed 5 bases, J shed 4 bases, and the junction held 7 bases outside the gene matches.

The chain is built from TRBV11-2 and TRBJ2-3; weak D call: TRBD1 (6 bases). Per the germline V gene, CDR1 is SGHAT and CDR2 is FQNNGV. The CDR3 consists of 17 residues. Trimming left V 3 bases short and J 0 bases short, with 16 bases between. CDR3 in DNA: TGTGCCAGCAGCTTCCAGACAGGCGCCAGGAGCACAGATACGCAGTATTTT. Residues: CASSFQTGARSTDTQYF.

The chain carries TRBV18 and TRBJ1-5; the D is unclear. There are 13 residues in the CDR3. The germline gives CDR1 KGHSH, CDR2 LQKENI. V was cut by 5 bases and J by 4 bases, with 9 bases left in between. In nucleotides, the CDR3 is TGTGCCAGCTCAGACACGAGAAATCAGCCCCAGCATTTT. It yields the protein CASSDTRNQPQHF. Drawing the rest from reference TRBV18 and TRBJ1-5, the complete variable domain is NAGVMQNPRHLVRRRGQEARLRCSPMKGHSHVYWYRQLPEEGLKFMVYLQKENIIDESGMPKERFSAEFPKEGPSILRIQQVVRGDSAAYFCASSDTRNQPQHFGDGTRLSIL.

This rearrangement joins TRBV5-1 to TRBJ1-1; tentative D call: TRBD1 (5 bases). Germline CDR1 SGHRS, CDR2 YFSETQ. CDR3 size: 15 residues. Deletions cut 5 bases from V and 2 bases from J, with 16 bases between. Here the CDR3 reads CASSRIRASNTEAFF. CDR3 coding DNA: TGCGCCAGCAGTCGGATCAGGGCATCAAACACTGAAGCTTTCTTT.

This chain uses TRBV7-8 with TRBJ1-5; 10 bases are shared with TRBD1. Germline CDR1 reads SGHVS; CDR2 reads FQNEAQ. V shed 5 bases, J shed 0 bases, and the junction held 10 bases outside the gene matches. CDR3 length equals 18 residues. Here the CDR3 DNA reads TGTGCCAGCAGCCCCCGGGACAGGGGAATTTATAGCAATCAGCCCCAGCATTTT. This translates into CASSPRDRGIYSNQPQHF.

This clone appeared a few times. This sequence joins TRBV3-1 (or the pseudogene TRBV3-2) and TRBJ1-1, with D maybe TRBD1 (5 bases). CDR3 length: 15 amino acids. The germline V and J ends were trimmed by 1 base and 3 bases, with 12 bases remaining between them. CDR1 LGHDT and CDR2 YNNKEL come from the germline V gene (reference sequence). This CDR3 reads CASSQGWGRDTEAFF. The CDR3 DNA follows: TGTGCCAGCAGCCAAGGTTGGGGGAGGGACACTGAAGCTTTCTTT.

Many counts were recorded for this clone. The J gene is TRBJ1-4, the V gene TRBV7-9; D may be TRBD1 (6 bases). Germline V gives CDR1 SEHNR, CDR2 FQNEAQ (reference sequence). Trimming stripped 6 bases from V and 7 bases from J, with 18 bases between. The CDR3 contains 15 residues. CDR3 sequence (DNA): TGTGCCAGCAGTTCAGGGGTAGAGGGCGTTGAAAAACTGTTTTTT. This encodes CASSSGVEGVEKLFF.

The CDR3 coding sequence is TGTGCCAGCAGCTTACCCTCGACAGGGGGTTTTGGCTACACCTTC. Translating gives CASSLPSTGGFGYTF. The chain employs TRBV7-9 and TRBJ1-2; 9 positions agree with TRBD1. CDR1 and CDR2 (germline): SEHNR, FQNEAQ (reference sequence). Trimming took 2 bases from V and 7 from J; bases not matched to a gene: 8. The CDR3 length is 15 residues.

The CDR3 DNA sequence: TGTGCCACACAAACTCAGGGGAACACTGAAGCTTTCTTT. Amino acids: CATQTQGNTEAFF. J is TRBJ1-1 and V is TRBV28, with D perhaps matching TRBD1 (5 bases). The CDR3 totals 13 residues. Looked up from germline, CDR1 is MDHEN and CDR2 is SYDVKM. V lost 10 bases to trimming and J lost 1 base, with 13 bases between them. Looking up the rest from reference TRBV28 and TRBJ1-1 gives the full variable domain: DVKVTQSSRYLVKRTGEKVFLECVQDMDHENMFWYRQDPGLGLRLIYFSYDVKMKEKGDIPEGYSVSREKKERFSLILESASTNQTSMYLCATQTQGNTEAFFGQGTRLTVV.

This clone came up a few times. The rearrangement links TRBV5-1 to TRBJ2-1; possible D gene TRBD1, 6 bases. The germline V gene encodes CDR1 SGHRS and CDR2 YFSETQ. This CDR3 has 14 amino acids. The V end lost 4 bases, the J end lost 14 bases, and 22 bases lay between the germline ends. The CDR3 loop reads CASSAEGQFGTKFF. Here the CDR3 DNA reads TGCGCCAGCAGCGCGGAAGGACAATTTGGGACAAAGTTCTTC.

This sequence joins TRBV5-1 and TRBJ2-3, with 12 bases fitting TRBD2. Germline trimming cut 3 bases from V and 4 bases from J; bases unmatched to any gene: 6. The CDR3 is 16 amino acids. CDR1 SGHRS and CDR2 YFSETQ come from the germline V gene. CDR3 sequence (DNA): TGCGCCAGCAGCTCCCGGGGACTAGCGGGCGCAGATACGCAGTATTTT. This encodes CASSSRGLAGADTQYF.